This T cell receptor (beta chain) was sequenced for a study of T-cell memory formation after mild COVID-19. Study-wide results and limits: Clones that contracted from day 15 to 85 had balanced CD4/CD8; later expanders were CD4+ biased. For contracting clones, CD4+ ones sat mainly in CM and EM, CD8+ in EMRA.

The 5'RACE method, run with constant-segment primers, produced TCR alpha and TCR beta cDNA libraries (carrying sample barcodes and UMIs). TCRdb reprocessed the 5' RACE reads via MiXCR and lists one record per CDR3 protein. The sample lists 400,000 to 500,000 distinct CDR3 sequences; roughly a quarter were seen once. For this clonotype: The antigen is not known.

Sequencing was carried out using PBMCs or a T cell subset sorted from them (not recorded which). The sequence was obtained from an adult woman who had mild COVID-19 (a few samples of this study predate the infection). Cell type and time point are not known.

Written as DNA, the CDR3 is TGTGCCAGCAGCTTGGCCCAGATGGCAGTTACTAACTATGGCTACACCTTC. This gives the protein CASSLAQMAVTNYGYTF. V is TRBV5-8 and J is TRBJ1-2, with D unclear. The V gene lost 0 bases and the J gene lost 0 bases, with 15 bases spanning the gap. This CDR3 comprises 17 residues. Germline CDR1 SGHTS, CDR2 YDEGEE.